The sequence of this T cell receptor (beta chain) was determined in a study of CD8 T cells in ankylosing spondylitis (dated by TCRdb to 2017 to 2019). As for the study more broadly: The study profiled T cell receptor beta repertoires in healthy donors and ankylosing spondylitis patients to find disease-linked TCR variants. In total, the full study cohort was made up of 85 to 140 healthy donors and 25 to 30 ankylosing spondylitis patients. Peripheral blood samples were taken, and synovial fluid was additionally collected from ankylosing spondylitis patients. The full study reports these points: The disease-linked clones had a CD8+ phenotype and were found at relatively low frequencies in peripheral blood. Significant enrichment of the disease-linked clones was reported in matched synovial fluid samples from ankylosing spondylitis patients. Blood from ankylosing spondylitis patients appeared to be characterized by a TCR beta motif made up of several highly homologous amino acid variants. Some motif variants were previously reported in synovial fluid and blood of reactive arthritis patients, suggesting common disease-initiation mechanisms.

The sequencing machine was an Illumina HiSeq 2500. Quantitative 5'-RACE with molecular barcodes was used to prepare TCR beta libraries. From the authors' description of their analysis: To identify disease-linked TCR variants, a new computational method was used, one built on a probabilistic model of VDJ rearrangement. TCRdb redid the processing of the public reads, applying fastp at Q25 and MiXCR, and retained in-frame beta chains. Duplicate CDR3 protein sequences are folded into a single record with the most common DNA and genes. Clone size and V and J calls follow TCRdb, not the original study. For this sample the table gives 150,000 to 200,000 distinct CDR3 sequences, of which roughly 31% were detected only once. Jointly, the top ten make up about 6% of the sample. Only a few counts were recorded for this clonotype. Its antigen is not yet known. One base away there is no much larger clone; base qualities are not given.

The V end loses 4 bases and the J end loses 0 bases, and a stretch of 7 bases separates them. The CDR3 starts with the cysteine, ends with the phenylalanine, and has 15 residues. CDR3 DNA is the only sequence kept; it has 45 bases, read in frame from the first base. CDR1 and CDR2 are read off the germline V gene (reference sequence) as SEHNR and FQNEAQ. Synovial fluid samples and blood samples obtained from the same ankylosing spondylitis patients were matched. The chain links TRBV7-9 with TRBJ1-6, with the identity of the D gene unclear. This TCR came from a male donor with ankylosing spondylitis. The sequenced sample consisted of synovial fluid, either unsorted or a sorted T cell fraction (not recorded which). At the DNA level, the sequence is TGTGCCAGCAGCTCAAGGGCCTCCTATAATTCACCCCTCCACTTT. The encoded protein is CASSSRASYNSPLHF.